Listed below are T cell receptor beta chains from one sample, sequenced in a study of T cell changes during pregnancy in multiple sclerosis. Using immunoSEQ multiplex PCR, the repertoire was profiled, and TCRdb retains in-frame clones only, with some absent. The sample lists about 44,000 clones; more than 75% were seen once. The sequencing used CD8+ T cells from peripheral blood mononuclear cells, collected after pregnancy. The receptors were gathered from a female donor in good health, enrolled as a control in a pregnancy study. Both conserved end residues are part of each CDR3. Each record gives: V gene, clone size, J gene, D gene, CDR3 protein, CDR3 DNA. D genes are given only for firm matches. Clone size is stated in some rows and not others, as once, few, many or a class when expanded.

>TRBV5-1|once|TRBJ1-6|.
CASSLYGATSPLHF
TGCGCCAGCAGCTTGTATGGGGCAACTTCACCCCTCCACTTT
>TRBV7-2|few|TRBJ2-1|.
CASSLFGSSYNEQFF
TGTGCCAGCAGCTTATTTGGGAGCTCCTACAATGAGCAGTTCTTC
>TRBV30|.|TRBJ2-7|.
CAWSPRGLNYEQYF
TGTGCCTGGAGTCCCAGGGGCCTCAACTACGAGCAGTACTTC
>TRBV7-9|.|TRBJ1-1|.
CASSPTFGSTEAFF
TGTGCCAGCAGTCCTACTTTCGGGAGCACTGAAGCTTTCTTT
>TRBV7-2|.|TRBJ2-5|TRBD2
CASSSGLAGDRETQYF
TGTGCCAGCAGCTCAGGGCTAGCGGGGGATCGAGAGACCCAGTACTTC
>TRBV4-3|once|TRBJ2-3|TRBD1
CASSPRQGARDTQYF
TGCGCCAGCAGCCCACGACAGGGAGCAAGAGATACGCAGTATTTT
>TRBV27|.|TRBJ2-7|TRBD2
CASKVGGGYEQYF
TGTGCCAGCAAGGTGGGGGGGGGCTACGAGCAGTACTTC
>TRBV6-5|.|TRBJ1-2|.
CASSYSTTGISYGYTF
TGTGCCAGCAGTTACTCCACCACAGGGATCTCCTATGGCTACACCTTC
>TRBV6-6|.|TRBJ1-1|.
CASSYEWTEGNTEAFF
TGTGCCAGCAGTTACGAATGGACAGAAGGGAACACTGAAGCTTTCTTT
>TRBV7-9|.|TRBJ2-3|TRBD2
CASGGGGLSDTQYF
TGTGCCAGCGGCGGGGGGGGCCTCTCAGATACGCAGTATTTT
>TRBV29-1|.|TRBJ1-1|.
CSVLTANTEAFF
TGCAGCGTTTTGACAGCGAACACTGAAGCTTTCTTT
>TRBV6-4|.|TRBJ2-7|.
CASSFRGEQYF
TGTGCCAGCAGTTTCAGGGGCGAGCAGTACTTC
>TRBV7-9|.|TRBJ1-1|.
CASSPIGVVEAFF
TGTGCCAGCAGCCCGATCGGGGTCGTTGAAGCTTTCTTT
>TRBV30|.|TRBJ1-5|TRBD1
CAWSTGELGQPQHF
TGTGCCTGGAGTACAGGGGAATTAGGTCAGCCCCAGCATTTT
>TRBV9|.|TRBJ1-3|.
CASTLPGNTIYF
TGTGCCAGCACCCTACCCGGAAACACCATATATTTT